One and the same sample provided the 17 T cell receptor beta chains below, sequenced in a study of blood T cell repertoires in COVID-19. Profiling relied on immunoSEQ multiplex PCR, and the TCRdb table lists in-frame clones only, not all of them. The top ten clones hold 15% to 17% of a sample with around 250,000 clones, over 75% of them seen once. The sequenced material came from PBMCs or T cells enriched from blood (not recorded which). These receptor sequences come from a young man who had recovered from COVID-19.

V and J are TRBV4-1 and TRBJ2-7; weak D call: TRBD2 (6 bases). The CDR3 has 17 residues. In germline, CDR1 is MGHRA, CDR2 YSYEKL. With 5 bases removed from V and 0 bases from J, the gap between germline ends came to 20 bases. The CDR3 DNA follows: TGCGCCAGCAGCGCAACTATGCGGGACGGGAGCTCCTACGAGCAGTACTTC. Its translation: CASSATMRDGSSYEQYF.

The chain recombines TRBV19 with TRBJ1-2, with a possible D match to TRBD1 (6 bases). This CDR3 has 13 residues. V was pared by 4 bases and J by 8 bases, with 14 bases between. Germline-derived CDR1 and CDR2 are LNHDA and SQIVND (reference sequence). This CDR3 is CASSTQGTRGYTF. CDR3 nucleotides: TGTGCCAGTAGTACCCAGGGGACGAGGGGCTACACCTTC.

The genes are TRBV20-1 and TRBJ2-3; the D gene is possibly TRBD2 (6 bases). The germline V gene encodes CDR1 DFQATT and CDR2 SNEGSKA (reference sequence). This CDR3 region has 11 residues. CDR3 residues: CSGTFTDTQYF. In DNA form, the CDR3 reads TGCTCCGGGACTTTCACAGATACGCAGTATTTT.

The rearrangement links TRBV6-5 to TRBJ1-6; no firm D call. Germline assignment: CDR1 MNHEY and CDR2 SVGAGI. Deletions cut 4 bases from V and 9 bases from J, with 13 bases between. This CDR3 has 14 residues. The CDR3 region is CASSLDPEGSPLHF. CDR3 sequence (DNA): TGTGCCAGCAGTTTAGACCCGGAGGGTTCACCCCTCCACTTT.

As for this clone: The same CDR3 is also encoded by other DNA sequences in this sample. The CDR3 region has the DNA TGTGCCAGCAGCCGGGGGGGCGCCGGGGAGCTGTTTTTT. This translates into CASSRGGAGELFF. V gene TRBV3-1 (or the pseudogene TRBV3-2) combines with J gene TRBJ2-2; tentative D call: TRBD2 (7 bases). CDR1 is LGHDT and CDR2 is YNNKEL in the germline V gene (reference sequence). The CDR3 is 13 amino acids. V lost 4 bases and J 6 bases, leaving 9 bases between the germline ends.

This chain links TRBV7-9 with TRBJ2-2; possibly TRBD1 for D (5 bases). The CDR3 extends over 15 amino acids. CDR1 is SEHNR and CDR2 is FQNEAQ in the germline V gene (reference sequence). Trimming shortened V by 1 base and J by 6 bases, and 12 bases separated the two germline ends. The CDR3 coding sequence is TGTGCCAGCAGCTTAGGGTCAGGGCAGGCCGGGGAGCTGTTTTTT. Its translation is CASSLGSGQAGELFF.

The rearrangement joins TRBV25-1 to TRBJ2-3; 8 nucleotides align to TRBD2. Germline V gene sequence: CDR1 MGHDK, CDR2 SYGVNS. V lost 3 bases, J lost 2 bases, and 7 bases stayed unmatched. CDR3 length: 16 residues. The CDR3: CASSDEAGVYTDTQYF. CDR3 nucleotide sequence: TGTGCCAGCAGTGACGAAGCGGGGGTGTACACAGATACGCAGTATTTT.

The chain uses TRBV19 and TRBJ1-5, with D unresolved. The CDR3 loop spans 15 amino acids. The V end lost 4 bases, the J end lost 6 bases, and 16 bases lay between the germline ends. Germline V gene sequence: CDR1 LNHDA, CDR2 SQIVND (reference sequence). CDR3 bases: TGTGCCAGTAGTAACCTCGGCGGTGCGGGTCAGCCCCAGCATTTT. It translates to CASSNLGGAGQPQHF.

The chain employs TRBV27 and TRBJ2-7; D is perhaps TRBD2 (7 bases). V was trimmed by 0 bases and J by 4 bases, leaving 13 bases between them. In germline, CDR1 is MNHEY, CDR2 SMNVEV (reference sequence). CDR3 length: 15 residues. CDR3: CASSLSGGGQYEQYF. The CDR3 region has the DNA TGTGCCAGCAGTTTATCGGGGGGGGGCCAGTACGAGCAGTACTTC.

J is TRBJ2-1 and V is TRBV7-9; D is unclear. The CDR3 contains 14 residues. The V end was cut by 1 base, the J end by 8 bases, with 12 bases between. The germline V gene has CDR1 SEHNR and CDR2 FQNEAQ (reference sequence). This CDR3 reads CASSLDRSHDEQFF. CDR3 bases: TGTGCCAGCAGCTTAGACAGAAGCCACGATGAGCAGTTCTTC.

The gene calls are TRBV7-2 and TRBJ1-2, with a tentative D call TRBD1 (5 bases). The CDR3 contains 15 residues. The V gene lost 5 bases and the J gene lost 6 bases, with 19 bases spanning the gap. Germline loops: CDR1 SGHTA, CDR2 FQGNSA. CDR3 region: CASSQRGGRFDGYTF. DNA of the CDR3: TGTGCCAGCAGCCAGCGGGGGGGGAGATTCGATGGCTACACCTTC.

The CDR3 bases are TGTGCCAGCAGTAGCGGGACAACTAGCACAGATACGCAGTATTTT. Its translation is CASSSGTTSTDTQYF. The chain recombines TRBV6-4 with TRBJ2-3; a possible D gene is TRBD2 (7 bases). CDR1 is MRHNA, CDR2 SNTAGT, per germline. This CDR3 region has 15 residues. With 5 bases removed from V and 0 bases from J, the gap between germline ends came to 12 bases.

This clone was picked up one time. V is TRBV6-5 and J is TRBJ1-4; D might be TRBD1 (6 bases). Germline V gives CDR1 MNHEY, CDR2 SVGAGI. V lost 11 bases and J lost 8, with 12 bases in between. The length of the CDR3 is 11 residues. For the CDR3, the DNA is TGTGCCGCGGGGGGGCGGGAAAAACTGTTTTTT. Amino acids: CAAGGREKLFF.

The rearrangement joins TRBV11-3 to TRBJ2-7, with TRBD1 identical over 9 bases. Germline loops: CDR1 SGHNT, CDR2 YENEEA. The CDR3 consists of 15 residues. V lost 5 bases to trimming and J lost 3 bases; unmatched junction nucleotides: 8. DNA for the CDR3: TGTGCCAGCAGCGCGAGACCGGGACAGGGCTACGAGCAGTACTTC. Its translation is CASSARPGQGYEQYF.

This clone was picked up one time. The chain joins TRBV6-5 to TRBJ2-7; D gene unclear. The CDR3 extends over 14 amino acids. CDR1 and CDR2 (germline): MNHEY, SVGAGI. Trimming removed 0 bases from V and 0 bases from J, with 6 bases in between. The CDR3 DNA reads as TGTGCCAGCAGTTACTCGTTTCGCTCCTACGAGCAGTACTTC. Protein sequence: CASSYSFRSYEQYF.

Only a few counts were recorded for this clone. The chain carries TRBV6-5 and TRBJ2-3, with D perhaps TRBD1 (7 bases). The CDR3 is 14 residues long. V was trimmed by 5 bases and J by 5 bases, leaving 14 bases between them. The germline CDR1 and CDR2 sequences are MNHEY and SVGAGI. The CDR3 region has the DNA TGTGCCAGCAGTCCCGTCAGGGGGGTAGATACGCAGTATTTT. Encoded protein: CASSPVRGVDTQYF.

The CDR3 DNA follows: TGTGCCAGCAGCCGGACTAGCGAGACCGGGGAGCTGTTTTTT. Its translation: CASSRTSETGELFF. The chain links TRBV6-4 to TRBJ2-2; 9 bases are shared with TRBD2. CDR1 MRHNA and CDR2 SNTAGT come from the germline V gene. V lost 6 bases, J lost 5 bases, and 4 bases stayed unmatched. The CDR3 length is 14 residues.